The rows below give T cell receptor beta chains drawn from one sample of a study of T cell responses to AZD1222 COVID-19 vaccine. Sequenced by immunoSEQ multiplex PCR; TCRdb stores in-frame clones only, minus some. The sample includes 160,000 or so clones, 80% to 90% of them seen just once. The sequenced sample was peripheral blood, obtained after recovery from COVID-19. The receptors derive from an adult who had recovered from COVID-19. Each CDR3 is given with its conserved first and last residue. Each record gives: V gene, clone size, D gene, J gene, CDR3 protein, CDR3 DNA. A D gene is named only where the DNA matches it firmly. Not all rows give a size; the values are once, few, many and, for expanded clones, a class.

V gene: TRBV28; clone size: NA; D gene: NA; J gene: TRBJ2-1; CDR3 protein: CASSLPPDWNEQFF; CDR3 DNA: TGTGCCAGCAGTCTACCCCCCGACTGGAATGAGCAGTTCTTC
V gene: TRBV7-9; clone size: NA; D gene: NA; J gene: TRBJ1-3; CDR3 protein: CASSSPLPGNTIYF; CDR3 DNA: TGTGCCAGCAGCTCCCCCCTTCCGGGAAACACCATATATTTT
V gene: TRBV9; clone size: NA; D gene: NA; J gene: TRBJ1-2; CDR3 protein: CASNRGYGYTF; CDR3 DNA: TGTGCCAGCAACCGGGGCTATGGCTACACCTTC
V gene: TRBV6-7; clone size: NA; D gene: NA; J gene: TRBJ1-2; CDR3 protein: CASTTGLGARCYGYTF; CDR3 DNA: TGTGCCAGCACCACGGGACTGGGGGCTCGGTGCTATGGCTACACCTTC
V gene: TRBV27; clone size: few; D gene: NA; J gene: TRBJ1-3; CDR3 protein: CASSPWGLGNTIYF; CDR3 DNA: TGTGCCAGCAGTCCTTGGGGGCTCGGAAACACCATATATTTT
V gene: TRBV7-9; clone size: NA; D gene: TRBD1; J gene: TRBJ2-3; CDR3 protein: CASSGEGQGGTDTQYF; CDR3 DNA: TGTGCCAGCAGCGGAGAGGGACAGGGAGGCACAGATACGCAGTATTTT
V gene: TRBV10-3; clone size: NA; D gene: NA; J gene: TRBJ2-7; CDR3 protein: CAISGDSYEQYF; CDR3 DNA: TGTGCCATCAGTGGGGATTCCTACGAGCAGTACTTC
V gene: TRBV3-1/TRBV3-2; clone size: NA; D gene: TRBD2; J gene: TRBJ2-5; CDR3 protein: CASSQLAEETQYF; CDR3 DNA: TGTGCCAGCAGCCAGCTAGCGGAAGAGACCCAGTACTTC
V gene: TRBV7-9; clone size: NA; D gene: TRBD1; J gene: TRBJ1-2; CDR3 protein: CASSSPGQQSRDYGYTF; CDR3 DNA: TGTGCCAGCAGCTCGCCGGGACAGCAAAGTCGGGACTATGGCTACACCTTC
V gene: TRBV9; clone size: NA; D gene: NA; J gene: TRBJ1-1; CDR3 protein: CASSVSFDRQNTEAFF; CDR3 DNA: TGTGCCAGCAGCGTTTCCTTTGACAGACAAAACACTGAAGCTTTCTTT
V gene: TRBV6-6; clone size: NA; D gene: NA; J gene: TRBJ2-5; CDR3 protein: CASSPLQAIPYF; CDR3 DNA: TGTGCCAGCAGCCCGTTACAGGCCATCCCGTACTTC
V gene: TRBV2; clone size: NA; D gene: NA; J gene: TRBJ1-4; CDR3 protein: CASSELSGGATNEKLFF; CDR3 DNA: TGTGCCAGCAGTGAACTAAGTGGGGGAGCAACTAATGAAAAACTGTTTTTT
V gene: TRBV6-5; clone size: NA; D gene: NA; J gene: TRBJ2-5; CDR3 protein: CASSYPRGAQETQYF; CDR3 DNA: TGTGCCAGCAGTTACCCCCGTGGAGCTCAAGAGACCCAGTACTTC
V gene: TRBV2; clone size: NA; D gene: NA; J gene: TRBJ1-1; CDR3 protein: CASSGEEDTEAFF; CDR3 DNA: TGTGCCAGCAGTGGGGAGGAAGACACTGAAGCTTTCTTT
V gene: TRBV6-2/TRBV6-3; clone size: NA; D gene: NA; J gene: TRBJ1-1; CDR3 protein: CASSYPMRGANTEAFF; CDR3 DNA: TGTGCCAGCAGTTACCCTATGCGAGGGGCTAACACTGAAGCTTTCTTT
V gene: TRBV20-1; clone size: NA; D gene: NA; J gene: TRBJ1-2; CDR3 protein: CSARLGFGYTF; CDR3 DNA: TGCAGTGCTAGACTTGGATTTGGCTACACCTTC
V gene: TRBV7-9; clone size: NA; D gene: NA; J gene: TRBJ1-5; CDR3 protein: CASSLGGSQPQHF; CDR3 DNA: TGTGCCAGCAGCTTGGGGGGTAGTCAGCCCCAGCATTTT
V gene: TRBV2; clone size: NA; D gene: NA; J gene: TRBJ1-2; CDR3 protein: CASSESEHNYGYTF; CDR3 DNA: TGTGCCAGCAGTGAATCGGAACATAACTATGGCTACACCTTC
V gene: TRBV5-1; clone size: once; D gene: NA; J gene: TRBJ2-7; CDR3 protein: CASSLQAYYEQYF; CDR3 DNA: TGCGCCAGCAGCTTACAGGCCTACTACGAGCAGTACTTC
V gene: TRBV2; clone size: NA; D gene: NA; J gene: TRBJ1-1; CDR3 protein: CASSSWGEVNTEAFF; CDR3 DNA: TGTGCCAGCAGTTCCTGGGGAGAGGTGAACACTGAAGCTTTCTTT
V gene: TRBV2; clone size: few; D gene: TRBD2; J gene: TRBJ2-3; CDR3 protein: CASLAGRVGDTQYF; CDR3 DNA: TGTGCCAGCTTAGCGGGGCGAGTTGGAGATACGCAGTATTTT
V gene: TRBV15; clone size: NA; D gene: NA; J gene: TRBJ2-7; CDR3 protein: CATSRVISSYEQYF; CDR3 DNA: TGTGCCACCAGCAGAGTCATCAGCTCCTACGAGCAGTACTTC
V gene: TRBV7-2; clone size: few; D gene: NA; J gene: TRBJ2-7; CDR3 protein: CASSENYEQYF; CDR3 DNA: TGTGCCAGCAGCGAAAACTACGAGCAGTACTTC
V gene: TRBV20-1; clone size: NA; D gene: NA; J gene: TRBJ1-2; CDR3 protein: CSAKGGYTF; CDR3 DNA: TGCAGTGCAAAAGGGGGCTACACCTTC
V gene: TRBV20-1; clone size: NA; D gene: NA; J gene: TRBJ2-7; CDR3 protein: CSASGENPYEQYF; CDR3 DNA: TGCAGTGCTAGTGGGGAAAACCCCTACGAGCAGTACTTC
V gene: TRBV6-5; clone size: NA; D gene: TRBD1; J gene: TRBJ1-6; CDR3 protein: CASTQTGGAYSPLHF; CDR3 DNA: TGTGCCAGCACCCAGACAGGGGGCGCGTATTCACCCCTCCACTTT
V gene: TRBV5-8; clone size: NA; D gene: NA; J gene: TRBJ2-5; CDR3 protein: CASSLGRRGTQYF; CDR3 DNA: TGTGCCAGCAGCTTGGGTCGTAGGGGGACCCAGTACTTC
V gene: TRBV5-6; clone size: NA; D gene: TRBD1; J gene: TRBJ1-2; CDR3 protein: CASSIGQGKTNYGYTF; CDR3 DNA: TGTGCCAGCAGCATTGGACAGGGCAAAACAAACTATGGCTACACCTTC
V gene: TRBV14; clone size: NA; D gene: NA; J gene: TRBJ2-5; CDR3 protein: CASSQDGEGVQETQYF; CDR3 DNA: TGTGCCAGCAGCCAAGATGGCGAAGGGGTACAAGAGACCCAGTACTTC